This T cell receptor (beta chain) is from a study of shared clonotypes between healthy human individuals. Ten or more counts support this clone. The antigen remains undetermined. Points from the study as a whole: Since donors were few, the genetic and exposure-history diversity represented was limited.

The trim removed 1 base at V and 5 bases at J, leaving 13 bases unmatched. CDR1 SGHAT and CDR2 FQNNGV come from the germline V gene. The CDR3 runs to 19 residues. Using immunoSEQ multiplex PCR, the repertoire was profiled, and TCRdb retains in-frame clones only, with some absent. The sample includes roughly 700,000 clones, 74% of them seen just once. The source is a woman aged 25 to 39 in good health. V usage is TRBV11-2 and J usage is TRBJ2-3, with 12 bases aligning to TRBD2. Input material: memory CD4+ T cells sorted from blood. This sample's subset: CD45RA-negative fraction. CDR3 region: CASSLGLAGEVLGRDTQYF. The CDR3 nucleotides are TGTGCCAGCAGCTTAGGACTAGCGGGAGAGGTCCTTGGAAGAGATACGCAGTATTTT.